Below, one T cell receptor beta chain is given with its context. This sample was taken from a study of OX40 agonist ivuxolimab in advanced cancers. In the study overall: Three dose-escalation patients had partial responses: one with hepatocellular carcinoma and two with cutaneous melanoma.

The germline gives CDR1 SGHTA, CDR2 FQGNSA. The CDR3 has 15 amino acids. The V end was cut by 5 bases, the J end by 1 base, with 14 bases between. Clones were read by immunoSEQ multiplex PCR, and TCRdb kept only the in-frame ones, dropping some. The repertoire holds over 100,000 clones, with roughly 91% as singletons. The source of this sequence is an adult with an advanced solid tumor such as melanoma, head and neck, liver or kidney cancer. The chain has TRBV7-2 and TRBJ1-1; unclear D gene. The sequenced sample was CD4+ or CD8+ T cells sorted from blood, obtained in a trial of the OX40 agonist ivuxolimab. CDR3 residues: CASSPSPGSNTEAFF. The CDR3 DNA sequence: TGTGCCAGCAGCCCCAGTCCCGGGTCGAACACTGAAGCTTTCTTT.